What follows are 27 T cell receptor beta chains derived from one specimen sequenced in a study of blood T cells in healthy people across ages. A second PCR of 7 to 11 cycles used a sample-barcoded 5' primer and a J-beta primer mix. TCRdb fed the 5' RACE reads into MiXCR, producing one record per CDR3 protein. The sample lists around 1,500,000 distinct CDR3 sequences; 35% to 45% were seen once. What was sequenced was blood. These receptors were obtained from a woman aged 18-35 years in good health.

The chain has TRBV27 and TRBJ2-1; the D gene could be TRBD1 or TRBD2 (5 bases each). V was cut by 8 bases and J by 0 bases, with 17 bases left in between. Germline CDR1 and CDR2: MNHEY and SMNVEV (reference sequence). The CDR3 totals 16 residues. This CDR3 reads CASGTPGQSSYNEQFF. In nucleotides, the CDR3 is TGTGCCAGCGGTACCCCGGGGCAGAGCTCCTACAATGAGCAGTTCTTC.

The rearrangement links TRBV11-2 to TRBJ1-1; D ambiguous. The germline gives CDR1 SGHAT, CDR2 FQNNGV. Trimming left V 0 bases short and J 6 bases short, with 11 bases between. This CDR3 is built from 14 residues. CDR3: CASSLDRAGAEAFF. Here the CDR3 DNA reads TGTGCCAGCAGCTTAGATCGGGCGGGAGCTGAAGCTTTCTTT.

This clonotype was seen only a few times. This chain connects TRBV3-1 to TRBJ2-4; 7 bases are shared with TRBD1. The CDR3 has 17 residues. After removal of 4 bases from V and 0 bases from J, the junction contained 9 bases not matched to a gene. Looked up from germline, CDR1 is LGHDT and CDR2 is YNNKEL (reference sequence). CDR3 loop: CASSPRTGQPAKNIQYF. CDR3 coding DNA: TGTGCCAGCAGCCCGAGAACGGGACAGCCAGCCAAAAACATTCAGTACTTC.

This clonotype was counted a few times. The J gene is TRBJ2-1, the V gene TRBV28; TRBD2 agrees at 11 bases. The V gene end was trimmed by 5 bases and the J gene end by 7 bases; junction bases not matched to a gene: 7. CDR1 is MDHEN, CDR2 SYDVKM, per germline. This CDR3 has 15 amino acids. CDR3 nucleotide sequence: TGTGCCAGCAGTCCCATAGCGGGAGGGAGTAATGAGCAGTTCTTC. Translating it yields CASSPIAGGSNEQFF.

The J gene is TRBJ2-5, the V gene TRBV19, with D perhaps matching TRBD2 (6 bases). The CDR3 runs 16 residues. The V end was cut by 3 bases, the J end by 2 bases, with 16 bases between. Looked up from germline, CDR1 is LNHDA and CDR2 is SQIVND (reference sequence). The DNA of the CDR3 is TGTGCCAGTAGTATGGGCGGGGTAGGGTCACAAGAGACCCAGTACTTC. Translating gives CASSMGGVGSQETQYF.

This clonotype occurred a few times. The V and J genes are TRBV6-5 and TRBJ1-2; D is perhaps TRBD1 (6 bases). This CDR3 comprises 13 residues. V lost 6 bases and J 7 bases, leaving 15 bases between the germline ends. Germline assignment: CDR1 MNHEY and CDR2 SVGAGI. CDR3 DNA: TGTGCCAGCAGCCCAGGACAGAGCGGTGGCTACACCTTC. Translation: CASSPGQSGGYTF.

There are a few counts of this clonotype. The V call is TRBV9, the J call TRBJ2-3; TRBD2 matches at 8 bases. The CDR3 covers 15 residues. Germline assignment: CDR1 SGDLS and CDR2 YYNGEE. With 8 bases clipped from V and 1 base from J, the junction kept 9 bases outside the gene matches. The CDR3 nucleotides read TGTGCCAGTCCGGGGGGGCGGGATGGCACAGATACGCAGTATTTT. Its translation: CASPGGRDGTDTQYF.

A few counts support this clonotype. V usage is TRBV9 and J usage is TRBJ2-3, with 8 positions matching TRBD2. Germline V gene data show CDR1 as SGDLS and CDR2 as YYNGEE. J lost 0 bases, V lost 2 bases, and 5 bases had no gene match. CDR3 size: 16 residues. CDR3 coding DNA: TGTGCCAGCAGCGTCCTTAGCGGGGTTAGCACAGATACGCAGTATTTT. This translates into CASSVLSGVSTDTQYF.

The chain employs TRBV7-2 and TRBJ2-3; 13 nucleotides align to TRBD2. CDR1 is SGHTA and CDR2 is FQGNSA in the germline V gene. The V segment lost 1 base and the J segment 1 base; nucleotides outside the gene matches: 8. The CDR3 has 19 amino acids. The DNA for the CDR3 is TGTGCCAGCAGCTTAGGACGGACTAGCGGGGGTTACCGCACAGATACGCAGTATTTT. Translated, it gives CASSLGRTSGGYRTDTQYF.

Here the CDR3 DNA reads TGTGCCAGCTTTGAGGACGGACTCTCCTACAATGAGCAGTACTTC. Residues: CASFEDGLSYNEQYF. This sequence joins TRBV2 and TRBJ2-1, with D possibly matching TRBD2 (5 bases). The closer fit of TRBJ2-7 to the DNA end suggests the J call may be wrong. CDR1 SNHLY and CDR2 FYNNEI come from the germline V gene. This CDR3 region has 15 residues.

The V call is TRBV6-5, the J call TRBJ1-2, with 9 bases that match TRBD1. There are 14 residues in the CDR3. Trimming took 6 bases from V and 5 from J; bases not matched to a gene: 7. CDR1 and CDR2 (germline): MNHEY, SVGAGI. The CDR3 here is CASRPPGTGYGYTF. DNA for the CDR3: TGTGCCAGCAGACCACCCGGGACAGGGTATGGCTACACCTTC.

The rearrangement joins TRBV3-1 to TRBJ2-4; TRBD1 might be the D (6 bases). The germline V gene encodes CDR1 LGHDT and CDR2 YNNKEL (reference sequence). This CDR3 has 16 residues. The V gene lost 2 bases and the J gene lost 5 bases, with 16 bases spanning the gap. As DNA, the CDR3 is TGTGCCAGCAGCCAAAACAGGGTATCGCGGGAAAACATTCAGTACTTC. Residues: CASSQNRVSRENIQYF.

This clonotype came up a few times. The chain uses TRBV9 and TRBJ2-1; a weak D match, TRBD1 (5 bases). The length of the CDR3 is 15 residues. Germline V gene lookup returns CDR1 SGDLS and CDR2 YYNGEE. V lost 3 bases and J lost 0, with 10 bases in between. This CDR3 is CASSAGSSSYNEQFF. For the CDR3, the DNA is TGTGCCAGCAGCGCAGGGTCGAGCTCCTACAATGAGCAGTTCTTC. The variable domain in full, completed from reference TRBV9 and TRBJ2-1, reads DSGVTQTPKHLITATGQRVTLRCSPRSGDLSVYWYQQSLDQGLQFLIQYYNGEERAKGNILERFSAQQFPDLHSELNLSSLELGDSALYFCASSAGSSSYNEQFFGPGTRLTVL.

The chain recombines TRBV5-1 with TRBJ2-7; 9 bases agree with TRBD1. The V and J ends lost 7 bases and 0 bases, in that order; junction bases with no gene match: 11. The CDR3 is 16 residues long. From germline, CDR1 is SGHRS and CDR2 YFSETQ. The CDR3 loop is CASARQGGVGSYEQYF. In DNA form, the CDR3 reads TGCGCCAGCGCGAGACAGGGGGGTGTAGGCTCCTACGAGCAGTACTTC. The whole variable domain, filled in from reference TRBV5-1 and TRBJ2-7, reads KAGVTQTPRYLIKTRGQQVTLSCSPISGHRSVSWYQQTPGQGLQFLFEYFSETQRNKGNFPGRFSGRQFSNSRSEMNVSTLELGDSALYLCASARQGGVGSYEQYFGPGTRLTVT.

Only a few counts were recorded for this clonotype. The V call is TRBV9, the J call TRBJ2-3; 10 bases are shared with TRBD2. This CDR3 region has 15 residues. Germline lookup yields CDR1 SGDLS and CDR2 YYNGEE. With 3 bases clipped from V and 4 bases from J, the junction kept 5 bases outside the gene matches. CDR3: CASSAPSGSADTQYF. The CDR3 bases are TGTGCCAGCAGCGCCCCTAGCGGGAGCGCAGATACGCAGTATTTT.

V and J are TRBV20-1 and TRBJ2-1; the match to TRBD2 covers 13 bases. Germline lookup yields CDR1 DFQATT and CDR2 SNEGSKA (reference sequence). The V gene end was trimmed by 6 bases and the J gene end by 7 bases; junction bases not matched to a gene: 12. The CDR3 consists of 16 residues. The CDR3 reads CSASDPGLAGMNEQFF. Here the CDR3 DNA reads TGCAGTGCATCCGATCCGGGACTAGCGGGAATGAATGAGCAGTTCTTC.

V is TRBV3-1 and J is TRBJ2-7, with a tentative D call TRBD2 (6 bases). The CDR3 runs 14 residues. With 3 bases removed from V and 2 bases from J, the gap between germline ends came to 11 bases. CDR1 LGHDT and CDR2 YNNKEL come from the germline V gene (reference sequence). The CDR3 DNA reads as TGTGCCAGCAGCCAGAGCGGAGGGCCCTACGAGCAGTACTTC. This gives the protein CASSQSGGPYEQYF.

V is TRBV7-3 and J is TRBJ2-1; a possible D gene is TRBD1 (5 bases). Germline lookup yields CDR1 SGHTA and CDR2 FQGTGA. The ends were cut back, 1 base at V and 7 bases at J, with 20 bases in the middle. This CDR3 spans 17 amino acids. CDR3 bases: TGTGCCAGCAGCTTAAAGCCTGGCAGGGTTGAAGGGAATGAGCAGTTCTTC. As protein: CASSLKPGRVEGNEQFF.

J is TRBJ2-1 and V is TRBV20-1, with 10 bases fitting TRBD2. The CDR3 runs 14 residues. The junction had 5 bases not matched to a gene; V was cut back by 3 bases and J by 6 bases. Per germline, CDR1 DFQATT and CDR2 SNEGSKA (reference sequence). The CDR3 loop is CSASSGGEANEQFF. DNA for the CDR3: TGCAGTGCTAGCAGCGGGGGGGAGGCCAATGAGCAGTTCTTC.

V usage is TRBV6-5 and J usage is TRBJ1-4; D remains ambiguous. V gave up 8 bases and J gave up 0 bases, with 4 bases separating them. This CDR3 is built from 12 residues. Germline CDR1 reads MNHEY; CDR2 reads SVGAGI. The DNA for the CDR3 is TGTGCCAGCGGGGCAACTAATGAAAAACTGTTTTTT. Translated, it gives CASGATNEKLFF.

The V and J genes are TRBV28 and TRBJ2-2, with a possible D match to TRBD1 (6 bases). The CDR3 has 15 residues. CDR1 is MDHEN and CDR2 is SYDVKM in the germline V gene. V lost 10 bases and J 2 bases, leaving 17 bases between the germline ends. The CDR3 loop reads CATRKLQGNTGELFF. The CDR3 nucleotides read TGTGCCACCAGGAAGCTACAGGGAAACACCGGGGAGCTGTTTTTT.

The CDR3 loop reads CASSPRGASYGYTF. CDR3 bases: TGTGCCAGCAGCCCAAGGGGAGCGTCCTATGGCTACACCTTC. V usage is TRBV7-9 and J usage is TRBJ1-2; maybe TRBD1 (5 bases). The CDR3 totals 14 residues. The V end was cut by 5 bases, the J end by 4 bases, with 14 bases between. Germline V CDR1 and CDR2: SEHNR, FQNEAQ (reference sequence).

This clonotype was detected many times. The chain joins TRBV6-1 to TRBJ2-7, with 9 nucleotides matching TRBD2. Per the germline V gene, CDR1 is MNHNS and CDR2 is SASEGT. J was trimmed by 3 bases and V by 3 bases; bases with no gene match: 6. The CDR3 length is 15 residues. In DNA form, the CDR3 reads TGTGCCAGCAGTGATAGAATAGCGGGAGTCTACGAGCAGTACTTC. Its translation: CASSDRIAGVYEQYF.

This clonotype was seen ten or more times. This chain joins TRBV4-1 and TRBJ2-5; D ambiguous. The CDR3 contains 13 residues. The V gene lost 1 base and the J gene lost 2 bases, with 5 bases spanning the gap. Looked up from germline, CDR1 is MGHRA and CDR2 is YSYEKL. The chain's CDR3 is CASSQGPQETQYF. CDR3 DNA: TGCGCCAGCAGCCAAGGCCCGCAAGAGACCCAGTACTTC.

The rearrangement links TRBV5-1 to TRBJ2-7, with a tentative D call TRBD1 (6 bases). The J call may be incorrect, as the DNA end agrees better with TRBJ2-5. CDR3 length: 14 amino acids. Germline CDR1 and CDR2: SGHRS and YFSETQ. The CDR3 sequence is CASSLPGVVETQYF. CDR3 bases: TGCGCCAGCAGCTTGCCAGGGGTGGTGGAGACCCAGTACTTC.

This clonotype was counted between two and nine times. An end of the junction does not agree with germline; a read error may underlie this. V and J are TRBV7-9 and TRBJ2-5, with D possibly matching TRBD1 (7 bases). The DNA end is a closer match to TRBJ2-7, so the J assignment may be wrong. In germline, CDR1 is SEHNR, CDR2 FQNEAQ (reference sequence). The CDR3 length is 15 residues. CDR3 bases: TGTGCCAGCAGTTTAGGAGCCCAGGGGGGCTACGAGCAGTACTTC. Translated, it gives CASSLGAQGGYEQYF.

Comment on this clonotype: A much more abundant neighbour one base away suggests this may be a read error. This chain links TRBV10-1 with TRBJ2-5; D may match TRBD1 or TRBD2 (5 bases each). Trimming took off 5 bases at V and 4 bases at J, with 17 bases between the two ends. The germline V gene has CDR1 WNHNN and CDR2 SYGVQD (reference sequence). The CDR3 covers 15 residues. CDR3: CASSHPGTVPETQYF. For the CDR3, the DNA is TGCGCCAGCAGTCATCCAGGGACGGTCCCAGAGACCCAGTACTTC.